These T cell receptor beta chains were read from a single sample in a study of blood T cell repertoires in COVID-19. The table came from immunoSEQ multiplex PCR; TCRdb's copy has only in-frame clones and leaves some out. This sample carries approximately 65,000 clones, approximately 80% of them seen once, and the ten largest clones take less than 4.5%. The sample taken for sequencing was PBMCs or T cells enriched from blood (not recorded which). Receptor source: a woman in her 40s with acute COVID-19. Both conserved end residues are part of each CDR3. The D gene is left open where the match is weak. Where a row states a size, it is once, few, many or the class of an expanded clone; other rows omit it.

>TRBV6-4|-|TRBJ1-1|-
TGTGCCAGCAGTGACTCCTGGAACACTGAAGCTTTCTTT
CASSDSWNTEAFF
>TRBV5-1|-|TRBJ1-1|-
TGCGCCAGCAGCTTACAGGACAGTAGAAACATTGAAGCTTTCTTT
CASSLQDSRNIEAFF
>TRBV28|TRBD2|TRBJ2-7|once
TGTGCCAGCAGTTTACTAGCGGGATCCTACGAGCAGTACTTC
CASSLLAGSYEQYF
>TRBV2|-|TRBJ2-1|-
TGTGCCAGCAGCTGGGACTCCGGGGAGCAGTTCTTC
CASSWDSGEQFF
>TRBV9|-|TRBJ1-3|-
TGTGCCAGCAGCTTGGGGGCTCTGTCTGGAAACACCATATATTTT
CASSLGALSGNTIYF
>TRBV5-1|-|TRBJ2-2|-
TGCGCCAGCAGCCACACCAACACCGGGGAGCTGTTTTTT
CASSHTNTGELFF
>TRBV2|-|TRBJ1-5|-
TGTGCCAGCAGTGCAGGGTTGGGGAGCAATCAGCCCCAGCATTTT
CASSAGLGSNQPQHF
>TRBV3-1/TRBV3-2|TRBD1|TRBJ1-6|-
TGTGCCAGCAGGGAGGGGGCTGTGCGGTCACCCCTCCACTTT
CASREGAVRSPLHF
>TRBV19|-|TRBJ1-5|-
TGTGCCAGTAGTAAAACCCTGGGAGGTGGTCAGCCCCAGCATTTT
CASSKTLGGGQPQHF
>TRBV6-4|-|TRBJ2-2|-
TGTGCCAGCAGTTCAGAGGCGGACACCGGGGAGCTGTTTTTT
CASSSEADTGELFF
>TRBV5-8|TRBD1|TRBJ1-5|-
TGTGCCAGCACATTGTCGGGACAGGGCTTAAACAATCAGCCCCAGCATTTT
CASTLSGQGLNNQPQHF
>TRBV20-1|TRBD2|TRBJ2-1|-
TGCAGTGCTAGTCGACTAGCGAGGGATGAGCAGTTCTTC
CSASRLARDEQFF
>TRBV5-5|TRBD2|TRBJ2-1|few
TGTGCCAGCAGCTTGGAATTGCGGACTAGATTGAATGAGCAGTTCTTC
CASSLELRTRLNEQFF
>TRBV7-9|-|TRBJ2-1|-
TGTGCCAGCAGCTTAGCGACACAGGGAAACAATGAGCAGTTCTTC
CASSLATQGNNEQFF
>TRBV5-8|-|TRBJ2-7|-
TGTGCCAGCAGTAGGCAGAGCGGCTACGAGCAGTACTTC
CASSRQSGYEQYF
>TRBV6-4|TRBD2|TRBJ2-3|-
TGTGCCAGCAGTGACGGGACTAGCGGCACAGATACGCAGTATTTT
CASSDGTSGTDTQYF
>TRBV7-9|TRBD2|TRBJ2-7|-
TGTGCCAGCAGCTCTCTAGCGGGATCGTCCTACGAGCAGTACTTC
CASSSLAGSSYEQYF
>TRBV28|-|TRBJ1-1|-
TGTGCCAGCAGGAACATGAACACTGAAGCTTTCTTT
CASRNMNTEAFF
>TRBV7-8|-|TRBJ1-2|-
TGTGCCAGCAGCCCGCAACGGGGTAACTATGGCTACACCTTC
CASSPQRGNYGYTF
>TRBV25-1|-|TRBJ1-6|-
TGTGCCAGCAGTGCTACAGGGAGGGATTCACCCCTCCACTTT
CASSATGRDSPLHF
>TRBV10-2|-|TRBJ2-1|-
TGCGCCAGCAGTGAGTCAGGCCTAGCGCTTTACAATGAGCAGTTCTTC
CASSESGLALYNEQFF
>TRBV5-4|-|TRBJ1-2|-
TGTGCCAGCAGCTTCCGAGGAAGTGATGGCTACACCTTC
CASSFRGSDGYTF
>TRBV11-2|-|TRBJ1-4|-
TGTGCCAGCAGCGACGTGGGGAGCGGTAATGAAAAACTGTTTTTT
CASSDVGSGNEKLFF
>TRBV18|-|TRBJ2-2|once
TGTGCCAGCTCACCCGGCGCGGGCTTGAACACCGGGGAGCTGTTTTTT
CASSPGAGLNTGELFF
>TRBV5-1|TRBD1|TRBJ1-6|-
TGCGCCAGCAGCACCGAGGGACAGGTGAATTCACCCCTCCACTTT
CASSTEGQVNSPLHF
>TRBV7-9|TRBD1|TRBJ1-5|-
TGTGCCAGCAGCTTAGACACAGGGGCCAATCAGCCCCAGCATTTT
CASSLDTGANQPQHF
>TRBV3-1/TRBV3-2|-|TRBJ2-3|few
TGTGCCAGCAGTGATAGACTGATGGGTTCCACAGATACGCAGTATTTT
CASSDRLMGSTDTQYF
>TRBV4-1|TRBD2|TRBJ2-7|-
TGCGCCAGCAGCCAAGAGGGGGGTAGCGGGAGAGCCCCCTCCTACGAGCAGTACTTC
CASSQEGGSGRAPSYEQYF
>TRBV13|TRBD2|TRBJ2-1|-
TGTGCCAGCAGCTTAAGGGGACTAGCGGGAGATGAGCAGTTCTTC
CASSLRGLAGDEQFF
>TRBV27|TRBD2|TRBJ2-1|-
TGTGCCAGCAGTTATGGGACTAGCGGGGAGGATGAGCAGTTCTTC
CASSYGTSGEDEQFF
>TRBV7-3|TRBD1|TRBJ1-2|-
TGTGCCAGCAGCCCCATGGGACAGAACTATGGCTACACCTTC
CASSPMGQNYGYTF
>TRBV4-1|-|TRBJ2-7|-
TGCGCCAGCAGCCAACTCCCTAGCTACGAGCAGTACTTC
CASSQLPSYEQYF
>TRBV6-1|TRBD1|TRBJ1-2|-
TGTGCCAGCAGTGAAATGTTGGGACAGGGCTATGGCTACACCTTC
CASSEMLGQGYGYTF
>TRBV9|-|TRBJ1-3|once
TGTGCCAGCAGCCCCAACGTAGGTCGCGGGGATTTTGGAAACACCATATATTTT
CASSPNVGRGDFGNTIYF
>TRBV5-6|TRBD1|TRBJ2-1|-
TGTGCCAGCAGCTTGGCCGGGACAGGGGCCGGGGGCAATGAGCAGTTCTTC
CASSLAGTGAGGNEQFF
>TRBV5-1|-|TRBJ2-6|-
TGCGCCAGCAGCTTTGGCAGGGGTTTATCTGGGGCCAACGTCCTGACTTTC
CASSFGRGLSGANVLTF
>TRBV7-9|TRBD2|TRBJ2-3|-
TGTGCCAGCAGCCAACTAGCGGCAGCGGATACGCAGTATTTT
CASSQLAAADTQYF
>TRBV28|TRBD1|TRBJ2-5|-
TGTGCCAGCAGTTCCCTCAGGGGGCGCGGGGAGACCCAGTACTTC
CASSSLRGRGETQYF
>TRBV19|-|TRBJ1-1|-
TGTGCCAGCTACAGCACTGAAGCTTTCTTT
CASYSTEAFF
>TRBV7-6|-|TRBJ2-1|-
TGTGCCAGCAGCCCGGGAGTGTGGGCGGGATCCTACAATGAGCAGTTCTTC
CASSPGVWAGSYNEQFF
>TRBV15|TRBD1|TRBJ2-7|once
TGTGCCACCAGCAGAGCCTACACAGGGGTCCGAAGGGAGCAGTACTTC
CATSRAYTGVRREQYF
>TRBV19|TRBD1|TRBJ2-3|-
TGTGCCAGTAGTGGGGGAACTTGGACAGGAGGCCCTACAGATACGCAGTATTTT
CASSGGTWTGGPTDTQYF
>TRBV10-3|TRBD2|TRBJ2-7|-
TGTGCCATCAGGCCCGACTGGACTAGCGGGGAGCAGTACTTC
CAIRPDWTSGEQYF
>TRBV27|-|TRBJ2-7|-
TGTGCCAGCAGCCAAAAAGACAGTGCCTCCTACGAGCAGTACTTC
CASSQKDSASYEQYF
>TRBV2|-|TRBJ2-4|-
TGTGCCAGTTACAGACAGTGGTCGAGTACCAAAAACATTCAGTACTTC
CASYRQWSSTKNIQYF
>TRBV19|TRBD2|TRBJ2-1|-
TGTGCCAGTAGTTTGACTAGCGGGAGCCACAATGAGCAGTTCTTC
CASSLTSGSHNEQFF
>TRBV28|TRBD2|TRBJ2-1|-
TGTGCCAGCAGTTCTCGACTAGCGGGATCCGATTACAATGAGCAGTTCTTC
CASSSRLAGSDYNEQFF
>TRBV7-4|-|TRBJ2-1|-
TGTGCCAGCAGCTTCGAGTCCTGTAGCTCCTACAATGAGCAGTTCTTC
CASSFESCSSYNEQFF
>TRBV7-6|TRBD1|TRBJ2-1|-
TGTGCCAGCAGCCTGCGGACAGGGGGGAACAATGAGCAGTTCTTC
CASSLRTGGNNEQFF
>TRBV19|-|TRBJ2-1|few
TGTGCCAGTATAGGCGGGTTCTACAATGAGCAGTTCTTC
CASIGGFYNEQFF
>TRBV6-5|TRBD2|TRBJ2-3|-
TGTGCCAGCAGTTACCAGGCGGGAGGGGGTGATACGCAGTATTTT
CASSYQAGGGDTQYF